This T cell receptor (beta chain) was sequenced during a study of blood T cell repertoires in COVID-19. This clone was counted a few times. Original processing notes: Nucleated cell number was recorded as an estimate derived from reference gene primer amplification. Assay used: immunoSEQ multiplex PCR; TCRdb lists only in-frame clones, some missing. V, J and clone size are those of that table, while D and trimming were read from the DNA. The sample carries 150,000 to 200,000 clones, approximately 84% recorded once. The germline V gene has CDR1 LGHDT and CDR2 YNNKEL (reference sequence). The V end was cut by 0 bases, the J end by 9 bases, with 12 bases between. This CDR3 has 14 residues.

This clonotype was sampled from a human donor with acute or convalescent COVID-19. The donor label of this sample is uncertain. The J gene is TRBJ2-1, the V gene TRBV3-1 (or the pseudogene TRBV3-2), with D hard to call. The sample consisted of peripheral blood. The CDR3 nucleotides are TGTGCCAGCAGCCAAGAGGTCCGCTCGGTTGAGCAGTTCTTC. It translates to CASSQEVRSVEQFF.